This paragraph reports one T cell receptor (beta chain). This clonotype occurred a few times. The antigen it recognizes is unknown. The sample holds no much larger clone one base away, and base qualities are not on file. The CDR3 contains 13 residues, cysteine and phenylalanine counted. Only the CDR3 region is kept as DNA, spanning 39 bases read in frame from base 1. Between the V and J ends, shortened by 5 bases and 7 bases respectively, the junction contains 14 bases. These data are taken from a study of patients and donors after allogeneic stem cell transplantation (dated by TCRdb to 2018 to 2020). Library creation used RT-PCR. These reads were obtained on a NextSeq 550. The raw public reads went through TCRdb reprocessing: fastp at Q25, MiXCR clone calling, in-frame beta chains kept. CDR3 protein duplicates are merged, each entry listing the most common genes and DNA. This sample holds over 400,000 distinct CDR3 sequences; 16% were observed only once. 6.5% to 7.5% of the sample belongs to the ten largest clones.

Sequencing was performed on blood, either unsorted or a sorted T cell fraction (not recorded which). In this chain, TRBV12-3 or TRBV12-4 is recombined with TRBJ1-2; a weak D assignment points to TRBD1 (6 bases agree). This sequence originates from a human donor who was either an allogeneic HSCT recipient or a stem cell or donor lymphocyte infusion donor (not recorded which). It is not recorded whose cells these are; they may come from a transplant donor. The CDR3 sequence is CASSPGTLAGYTF. The sequenced DNA: TGTGCCAGCAGTCCGGGGACACTTGCTGGCTACACCTTC.